This paragraph covers one T cell receptor beta chain sequence. It has no known antigen specificity. Nothing much larger sits one base from this clone, and base qualities are not available. The Quick-DNA Microprep Kit was used to extract genomic DNA from the sorted cells. Amplification of TCRbeta DNA was done with the immunoSEQ hsTCRbeta kit, following the protocol from the manufacturer. An Illumina MiSeq instrument was used to sequence the TCRbeta libraries. The paper's data handling went like this. Removing out-of-frame sequences left 2,204,828 distinct TCRbeta sequences, an average of around 62,000 per individual. Two values were used to score each individual: the count of 150 to 200 previously reported CMV-associated TCRbeta sequences and the total count of productive distinct TCRbeta sequences. A beta-binomial model was reimplemented in Python, and scikit-learn random forests with default parameters were trained on data from the US cohort. Classifier performance on the Belgian cohort was reported as the median AUC with percentile confidence intervals calculated over 10,000 bootstrap iterations. As stored in TCRdb, this immuneACCESS dataset retains in-frame rearrangements with V and J assigned. A fraction of the clones does not appear; measured against another copy, unresolved V genes explain less than half of the discrepancy, and the remainder lacks a known reason. V, J and clone size reflect that table, while D and trimming were determined from the DNA. The sample has some 26,000 clones on record, around 75% of them singletons. Around 0.66% of the sample is held by the ten biggest clonotypes.

This sample is drawn from a study of memory CD4+ T cells and cytomegalovirus serostatus (dated by TCRdb to between 2018 and 2021). Context from the whole study: The roughly 33 healthy Belgian adults in the cohort included 9 who were CMV seropositive and some 25 who were CMV seronegative. To replicate a published TCR-based CMV serostatus classifier, the researchers sequenced the CD4+ memory TCRbeta repertoires of a Belgian cohort whose cytomegalovirus serostatus was known. General conclusions and limits of the study: CMV serostatus prediction reached a median bootstrapped AUC of approximately 0.96 with the original framework and 0.91 with a US-trained random forest. Among the 160 or so previously reported CMV-associated TCRbeta sequences, 67 showed up in the CD4+ memory repertoires, with each one found in between one and five individuals. The results were interpreted as suggesting that the CMV-associated TCR signature is largely present in the CD4+ memory repertoire. Only CD4+CD45RO+ memory cells were sequenced, unlike the original study, which covered naive and memory CD4+ and CD8+ populations. On the Belgian cohort, the classifier built on the original framework reached a median bootstrapped AUC of roughly 0.96, with a 95% CI of 0.76-1.00.

A FACSAria II was used to sort memory CD4+ T cells, defined as single viable CD3+CD4+CD8-CD45RO+ cells. CMV serostatus was determined with a Roche Elecsys assay detecting serum IgG against CMV pp150, pp28, p38 and p52. After thawing, total CD4+ T cells were enriched by positive selection with CD4 magnetic microbeads. The samples came from a different study that was designed specifically to examine the CD4+ T cell memory repertoire. Peripheral blood mononuclear cells were isolated and cryopreserved according to standard operating procedures, and serum was stored at -80 degrees C. The staining used CD3-PerCP (BW264/56), CD4-APC (RPA-T4), CD45RO-PE (UCHT1) and CD8-Pacific Orange (3B5) antibodies, and Sytox blue was used to exclude non-viable cells. CDR1 and CDR2 were assigned from the germline V gene as SGHRS and YFSETQ. The junction shows trimming of 4 bases on V and 5 bases on J, plus 18 bases between the germline ends. The cysteine opens and the phenylalanine closes a CDR3 of 15 amino acids. Only the CDR3 part of the read is kept: 45 bases, read in frame from the first base.

The sequence came from an adult in good health and CMV-seronegative. Here the chain combines TRBV5-1 and TRBJ1-1; a tentative D match to TRBD1 spans 6 bases. The specimen sequenced was memory CD4+ T cells from blood. The CDR3 corresponds to CASSPTTGGRTEAFF. The sequenced DNA is TGCGCCAGCAGCCCAACCACGGGGGGGCGAACTGAAGCTTTCTTT.